These 2 T cell receptor beta chains were sequenced from one sample in a study of cytomegalovirus exposure and HLA in healthy donors. In the PCR, 60 Vbeta and 13 Jbeta primers were used. The method was immunoSEQ multiplex PCR; TCRdb's version includes in-frame clones alone and lacks a portion of them. The sample gives roughly 190,000 clones, 70% to 80% of which show up once; about 2.1% is in the top ten. The sequencing input was PBMCs. All receptors derive from a woman in her twenties or thirties in good health and CMV-seropositive.

The V call is TRBV4-1, the J call TRBJ2-1, with TRBD1 as a possible D gene (5 bases). The CDR3 has 14 residues. Trimming pared 9 bases from V and 7 bases from J, leaving 19 bases between. CDR1 is MGHRA, CDR2 YSYEKL, per germline. This CDR3 reads CASRGILKGNEQFF. The DNA of the CDR3 is TGCGCCAGTAGGGGCATCCTTAAGGGGAATGAGCAGTTCTTC.

The rearrangement uses TRBV6-1 and TRBJ1-1; 10 positions match TRBD1. Per the germline V gene, CDR1 is MNHNS and CDR2 is SASEGT. Germline trimming cut 9 bases from V and 4 bases from J; bases unmatched to any gene: 5. The CDR3 sequence is 13 residues long. CDR3 in amino acids: CASTGTGATEAFF. CDR3 sequence (DNA): TGTGCCAGTACCGGGACAGGGGCCACTGAAGCTTTCTTT.